Listed here is a single T cell receptor (beta chain). The entry originates in a study of shared clonotypes between healthy human individuals. Measured with immunoSEQ multiplex PCR; TCRdb has only the in-frame clones, and not every one. The repertoire includes under 750,000 clones, 55% to 75% of them detected once, and around 1.7% sits in the top ten. The CDR3 contains 12 residues. Trimming removed 2 bases from V and 1 base from J, with 5 bases in between. Germline loops: CDR1 SQVTM, CDR2 ANQGSEA. The sequenced sample was memory CD4+ T cells sorted from blood. Subset given: CD45RA-negative fraction. This sequence joins TRBV29-1 and TRBJ2-5; D not certain. This clonotype was obtained from a woman aged 25 to 39 in good health. The CDR3 is CSVEHTQETQYF. CDR3 bases: TGCAGCGTTGAACACACCCAAGAGACCCAGTACTTC.